Following are 18 T cell receptor beta chains from one sample sequenced in a study of T cells in localized non-small cell lung cancer. This table comes from immunoSEQ multiplex PCR, and its TCRdb copy is limited to in-frame clones, with some not included. The sample records 1,200 to 1,500 clones, less than 30% being singletons. Here the sequenced sample was normal lung tissue next to the tumor, taken before any cancer treatment. These receptors all stem from a woman aged 35 to 75 with stage I squamous cell lung carcinoma.

The CDR3 DNA reads as TGCAGCGTTGACAGGGGGGAAGAGACCCAGTACTTC. Translated: CSVDRGEETQYF. The J gene is TRBJ2-5, the V gene TRBV29-1, with D possibly matching TRBD1 (7 bases). The CDR3 contains 12 residues. V was pared by 3 bases and J by 3 bases, with 8 bases between. Germline CDR1 SQVTM, CDR2 ANQGSEA.

The rearrangement uses TRBV6-8 and TRBJ2-7; 9 bases are shared with TRBD2. J lost 6 bases, V lost 0 bases, and 9 bases had no gene match. The CDR3 is 16 amino acids. The germline V gene encodes CDR1 MNHGY and CDR2 SAAAGT. The CDR3 DNA is TGTGCCAGCAGTTACTCGGGGACTAGCATGTCTCCCGAGCAGTACTTC. Encoded protein: CASSYSGTSMSPEQYF.

This clone was counted a few times. V is TRBV18 and J is TRBJ2-3; TRBD1 aligns across 10 bases. This CDR3 has 17 residues. CDR1 and CDR2 (germline): KGHSH, LQKENI. J was trimmed by 3 bases and V by 2 bases; bases with no gene match: 8. In nucleotides, the CDR3 is TGTGCCAGCTCACCAGAGTCAGGGGACAGGGGAACAGATACGCAGTATTTT. Translation gives CASSPESGDRGTDTQYF. Combining the CDR3 with reference TRBV18 and TRBJ2-3 gives the whole variable domain NAGVMQNPRHLVRRRGQEARLRCSPMKGHSHVYWYRQLPEEGLKFMVYLQKENIIDESGMPKERFSAEFPKEGPSILRIQQVVRGDSAAYFCASSPESGDRGTDTQYFGPGTRLTVL.

The chain has TRBV14 and TRBJ1-2; D is perhaps TRBD1 (5 bases). The CDR3 runs to 13 residues. Trimming removed 5 bases from V and 8 bases from J, with 15 bases in between. Germline V CDR1 and CDR2: SGHDN, FVKESK. The CDR3 DNA reads TGTGCCAGCAGCAAGGGACTCTCATGGGGCTACACCTTC. Protein product: CASSKGLSWGYTF.

This clone is termed medium-sized. The rearrangement links TRBV11-3 to TRBJ1-2; possible D gene TRBD1, 5 bases. Per the germline V gene, CDR1 is SGHNT and CDR2 is YENEEA. Trimming cost V 5 bases and J 0 bases, with 13 bases left between them. The CDR3 totals 15 residues. CDR3 bases: TGTGCCAGCAGCATAAACAGGAGTCCTAACTATGGCTACACCTTC. Its protein product is CASSINRSPNYGYTF.

V gene TRBV18 combines with J gene TRBJ1-2; possibly TRBD1 for D (5 bases). There are 14 residues in the CDR3. Germline values: CDR1 KGHSH, CDR2 LQKENI. V was pared by 5 bases and J by 2 bases, with 12 bases between. The chain's CDR3 is CASSIYRDNYGYTF. CDR3 in DNA: TGTGCCAGCTCAATTTACCGGGACAACTATGGCTACACCTTC.

This clone showed up just a few times. The chain recombines TRBV19 with TRBJ2-7; unclear D gene. Per germline, CDR1 LNHDA and CDR2 SQIVND (reference sequence). This CDR3 contains 16 residues. Trimming pared 4 bases from V and 1 base from J, leaving 17 bases between. CDR3 sequence: CASSTRTIRASYEQYF. The CDR3 DNA is TGTGCCAGTAGTACCCGGACCATCCGAGCTTCCTACGAGCAGTACTTC.

The rearrangement uses TRBV30 and TRBJ2-6, with D uncertain. This CDR3 spans 15 amino acids. Between the trimmed V and J ends, which lost 2 bases and 0 bases, there was a span of 8 bases. CDR1 and CDR2 from the germline V gene are GTSNPN and SVGIG (reference sequence). Here the CDR3 DNA reads TGTGCCTGGAGTATGGGAACCTCTGGGGCCAACGTCCTGACTTTC. Translated: CAWSMGTSGANVLTF.

This clone was seen a few times. The chain combines TRBV29-1 with TRBJ1-2; 7 bases are a match to TRBD1. This CDR3 comprises 18 residues. The junction had 21 bases not matched to a gene; V was cut back by 4 bases and J by 4 bases. The germline gives CDR1 SQVTM, CDR2 ANQGSEA. CDR3 nucleotide sequence: TGCAGCGTTGCCCGCCGCGCCCCAACAGGGGAACTGAGCTATGGCTACACCTTC. Its translation: CSVARRAPTGELSYGYTF.

The V gene is TRBV5-1, the J gene TRBJ2-7, with no clear D. Germline assignment: CDR1 SGHRS and CDR2 YFSETQ. This CDR3 has 16 residues. V lost 0 bases and J lost 4, with 17 bases in between. CDR3 protein: CASSLAGRPQTYEQYF. The CDR3 DNA sequence: TGCGCCAGCAGCTTGGCCGGTCGACCCCAAACTTACGAGCAGTACTTC.

This clone has just a few counts. The J gene is TRBJ1-4, the V gene TRBV6-8; tentative D call: TRBD1 (5 bases). Per the germline V gene, CDR1 is MNHGY and CDR2 is SAAAGT. V gave up 6 bases and J gave up 7 bases, with 18 bases separating them. CDR3 size: 15 residues. The DNA for the CDR3 is TGTGCCAGCAGCACCTCAAGGCAGGGACTTGAAAAACTGTTTTTT. Translated, it gives CASSTSRQGLEKLFF.

By share, this clone counts as large (0.1 to 1%). V gene TRBV6-8 combines with J gene TRBJ2-2; TRBD1 aligns across 10 bases. This CDR3 is built from 15 residues. V trimming: 6 bases; J trimming: 4 bases; junction bases outside the gene matches: 5. Germline V gene data show CDR1 as MNHGY and CDR2 as SAAAGT. In DNA, the CDR3 is TGTGCCAGCAGCCTAGGACAGGGGGGCACCGGGGAGCTGTTTTTT. Encoded protein: CASSLGQGGTGELFF.

This clone was found a few times. The V gene is TRBV6-8, the J gene TRBJ2-2; TRBD1 matches 7 bases. The CDR3 loop spans 15 amino acids. V lost 4 bases to trimming and J lost 7 bases; unmatched junction nucleotides: 9. The germline CDR1 and CDR2 sequences are MNHGY and SAAAGT. CDR3 sequence: CASSSTDRAIGELFF. The CDR3 nucleotides are TGTGCCAGCAGTTCGACCGACAGGGCGATCGGGGAGCTGTTTTTT.

This chain joins TRBV11-3 and TRBJ2-7; 8 bases line up with TRBD1. Germline assignment: CDR1 SGHNT and CDR2 YENEEA. The CDR3 is 17 residues long. Unmatched junction bases numbered 12, after V lost 5 bases and J lost 0 bases. CDR3 region: CASSPPRTGPSSYEQYF. CDR3 bases: TGTGCCAGCAGCCCCCCACGGACAGGGCCGTCCTCCTACGAGCAGTACTTC.

The chain uses TRBV19 and TRBJ1-5; TRBD1 might be the D (6 bases). The V end lost 4 bases, the J end lost 1 base, and 11 bases lay between the germline ends. Germline V gives CDR1 LNHDA, CDR2 SQIVND (reference sequence). The CDR3 consists of 15 residues. The CDR3 here is CASSNRRGSNQPQHF. In nucleotides, the CDR3 is TGTGCCAGTAGTAACCGCAGGGGAAGCAATCAGCCCCAGCATTTT.

The chain links TRBV18 to TRBJ2-2, with D unresolved. Deletions cut 5 bases from V and 4 bases from J, with 8 bases between. The CDR3 covers 13 residues. CDR1 is KGHSH, CDR2 LQKENI, per germline. The CDR3 DNA follows: TGTGCCAGCTCAGAGACTGGCACCGGGGAGCTGTTTTTT. Translation gives CASSETGTGELFF.

This clone was counted a few times. The V and J genes are TRBV30 and TRBJ1-2; 7 bases align to TRBD1. This CDR3 is built from 12 residues. Germline V gives CDR1 GTSNPN, CDR2 SVGIG (reference sequence). After removal of 4 bases from V and 4 bases from J, the junction contained 3 bases not matched to a gene. CDR3 DNA: TGTGCCTGGACCACAGGGGCCTATGGCTACACCTTC. It specifies CAWTTGAYGYTF. Complete variable domain (other parts from reference TRBV30 and TRBJ1-2): SQTIHQWPATLVQPVGSPLSLECTVEGTSNPNLYWYRQAAGRGLQLLFYSVGIGQISSEVPQNLSASRPQDRQFILSSKKLLLSDSGFYLCAWTTGAYGYTFGSGTRLTVV.

CDR3 amino acids: CASSQGLASLSGANVLTF. CDR3 sequence (DNA): TGTGCCAGCTCACAGGGGCTCGCTTCTCTCTCTGGGGCCAACGTCCTGACTTTC. This chain connects TRBV18 to TRBJ2-6; D might be TRBD1 (5 bases). The CDR3 consists of 18 residues. CDR1 and CDR2 from the germline V gene are KGHSH and LQKENI. V lost 4 bases and J 0 bases, leaving 16 bases between the germline ends.